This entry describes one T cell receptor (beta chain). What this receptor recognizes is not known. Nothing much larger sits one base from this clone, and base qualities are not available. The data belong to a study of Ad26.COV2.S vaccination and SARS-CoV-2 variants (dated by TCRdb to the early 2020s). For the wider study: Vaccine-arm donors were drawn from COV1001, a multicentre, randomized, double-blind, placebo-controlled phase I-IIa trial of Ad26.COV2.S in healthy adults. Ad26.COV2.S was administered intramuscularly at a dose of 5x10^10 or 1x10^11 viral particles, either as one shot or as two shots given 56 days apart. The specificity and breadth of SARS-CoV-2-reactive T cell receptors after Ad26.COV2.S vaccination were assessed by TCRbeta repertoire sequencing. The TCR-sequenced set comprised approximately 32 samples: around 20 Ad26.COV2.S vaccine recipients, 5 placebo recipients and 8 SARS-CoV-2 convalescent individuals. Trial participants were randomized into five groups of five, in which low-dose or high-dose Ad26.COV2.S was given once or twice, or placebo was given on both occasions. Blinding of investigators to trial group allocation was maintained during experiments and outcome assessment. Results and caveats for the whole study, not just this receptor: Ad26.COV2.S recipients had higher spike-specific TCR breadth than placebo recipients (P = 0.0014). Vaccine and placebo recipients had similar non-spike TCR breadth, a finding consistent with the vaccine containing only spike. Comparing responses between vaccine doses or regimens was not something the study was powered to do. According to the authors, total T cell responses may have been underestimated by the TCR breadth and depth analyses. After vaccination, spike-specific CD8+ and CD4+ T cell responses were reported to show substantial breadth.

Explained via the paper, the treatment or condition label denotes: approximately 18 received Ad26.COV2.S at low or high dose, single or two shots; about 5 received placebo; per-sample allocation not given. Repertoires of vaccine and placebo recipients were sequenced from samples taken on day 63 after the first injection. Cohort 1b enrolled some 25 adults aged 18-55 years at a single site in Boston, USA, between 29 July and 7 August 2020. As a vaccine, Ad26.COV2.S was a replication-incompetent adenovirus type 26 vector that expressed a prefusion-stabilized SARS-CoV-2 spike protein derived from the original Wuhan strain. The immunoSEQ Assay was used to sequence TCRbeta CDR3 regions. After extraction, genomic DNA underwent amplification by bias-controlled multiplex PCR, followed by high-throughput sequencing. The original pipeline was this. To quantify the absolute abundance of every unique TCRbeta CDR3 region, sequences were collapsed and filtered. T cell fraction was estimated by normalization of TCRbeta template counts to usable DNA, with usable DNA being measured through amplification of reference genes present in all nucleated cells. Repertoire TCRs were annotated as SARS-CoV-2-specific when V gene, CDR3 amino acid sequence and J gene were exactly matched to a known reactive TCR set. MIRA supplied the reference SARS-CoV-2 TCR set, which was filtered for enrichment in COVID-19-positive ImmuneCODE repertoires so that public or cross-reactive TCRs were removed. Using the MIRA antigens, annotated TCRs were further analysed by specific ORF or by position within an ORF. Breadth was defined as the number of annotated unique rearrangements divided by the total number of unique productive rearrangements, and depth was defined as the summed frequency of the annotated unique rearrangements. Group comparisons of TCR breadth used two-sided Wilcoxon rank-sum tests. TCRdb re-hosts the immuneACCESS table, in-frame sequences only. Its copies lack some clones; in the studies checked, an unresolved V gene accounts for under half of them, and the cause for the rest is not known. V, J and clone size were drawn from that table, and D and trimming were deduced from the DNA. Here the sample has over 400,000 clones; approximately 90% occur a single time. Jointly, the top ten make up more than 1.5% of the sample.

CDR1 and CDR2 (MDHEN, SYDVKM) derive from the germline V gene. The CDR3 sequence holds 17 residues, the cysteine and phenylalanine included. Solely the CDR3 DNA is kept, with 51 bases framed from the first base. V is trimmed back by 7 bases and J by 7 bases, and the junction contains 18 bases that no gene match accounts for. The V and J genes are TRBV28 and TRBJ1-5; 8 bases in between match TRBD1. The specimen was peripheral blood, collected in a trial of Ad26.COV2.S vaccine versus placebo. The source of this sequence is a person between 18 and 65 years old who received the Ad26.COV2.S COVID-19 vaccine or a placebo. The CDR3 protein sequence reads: CASNNPSTGTGLQPQHF. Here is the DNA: TGTGCCAGCAATAACCCATCAACGGGGACAGGATTACAGCCCCAGCATTTT.